This TCR beta chain was sequenced in a study of cytomegalovirus exposure and HLA in healthy donors. Overall study findings and caveats: The study found most TCR sequences rare, yet found some public TCRs in many donors. In a later analysis, first-cohort TCR clusters were found to tend to co-occur in the 95 to 150 validation repertoires. Associated with cytomegalovirus, according to the listing, were 150 to 200 TCR beta chains.

Separation from the approximately 710-subject first cohort characterized the approximately 120-subject validation cohort, to which the donors belonged. The CDR3 has 17 residues. The V gene lost 1 base and the J gene lost 1 base, with 13 bases spanning the gap. The germline CDR1 and CDR2 sequences are SEHNR and FQNEAQ (reference sequence). Here immunoSEQ multiplex PCR was the method, and the copy in TCRdb shows in-frame clones only, minus some. This sample carries under 200,000 clones, roughly 86% of them seen once, and the ten largest clones take around 3.8%. As regards this clone: Its antigen is unidentified.

The origin of this receptor is a man aged 18 to 29 in good health and CMV-seropositive. Sequenced material: PBMCs. The chain couples TRBV7-9 to TRBJ2-2; TRBD1 might be the D (6 bases). CDR3 in DNA: TGTGCCAGCAGCTTAGTTTCAGGGACAAAGAACACCGGGGAGCTGTTTTTT. It specifies CASSLVSGTKNTGELFF.